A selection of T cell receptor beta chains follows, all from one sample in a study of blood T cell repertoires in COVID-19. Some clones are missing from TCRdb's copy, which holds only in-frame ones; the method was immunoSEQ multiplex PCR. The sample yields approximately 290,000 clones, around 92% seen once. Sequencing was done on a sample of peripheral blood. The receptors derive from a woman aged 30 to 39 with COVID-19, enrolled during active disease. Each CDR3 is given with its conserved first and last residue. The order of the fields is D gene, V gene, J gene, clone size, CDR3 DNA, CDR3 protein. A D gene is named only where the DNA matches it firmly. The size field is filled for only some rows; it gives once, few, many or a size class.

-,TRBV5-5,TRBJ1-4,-,TGTGCCAGCAGCTTGCAGGGTACTAATGAAAAACTGTTTTTT,CASSLQGTNEKLFF
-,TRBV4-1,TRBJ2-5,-,TGCGCCAGCAGCCAAGATCGTCTAGCGCCGTACCAAGAGACCCAGTACTTC,CASSQDRLAPYQETQYF
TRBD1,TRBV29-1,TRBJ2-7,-,TGCAGCGTTAGGGACAGTACCTACGAGCAGTACTTC,CSVRDSTYEQYF
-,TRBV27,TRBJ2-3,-,TGTGCCAGCAGTTTATCAGAGACAGGCAACACAGATACGCAGTATTTT,CASSLSETGNTDTQYF
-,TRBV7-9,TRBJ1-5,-,TGTGCCAGCAGCAGTGGGGGGGCCCTAAATCAGCCCCAGCATTTT,CASSSGGALNQPQHF
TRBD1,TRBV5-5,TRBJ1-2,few,TGTGCCAGCAGCTTGGCCACACAGGGGTTAAACTATGGCTACACCTTC,CASSLATQGLNYGYTF
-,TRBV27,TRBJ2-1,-,TGTGCCAGCAGTTTCCAGGGTACTGAGCAGTTCTTC,CASSFQGTEQFF
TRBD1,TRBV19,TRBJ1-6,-,TGTGCCAGTAGTATCGAGACAGGGTATAATTCACCCCTCCACTTT,CASSIETGYNSPLHF
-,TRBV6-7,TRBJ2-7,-,TGTGCCAGCAGTTACTTTCAGGTTCCCAGGTACGAGCAGTACTTC,CASSYFQVPRYEQYF
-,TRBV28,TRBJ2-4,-,TGTGCCAGCAAACCTGTCAGGTTAGCCAAAAACATTCAGTACTTC,CASKPVRLAKNIQYF
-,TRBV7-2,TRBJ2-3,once,TGTGCCAGCAGCTTACGCGCTTCAGATACGCAGTATTTT,CASSLRASDTQYF
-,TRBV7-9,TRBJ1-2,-,TGTGCCAGCAGCTTATCCCCAGAAGTTTATGGCTACACCTTC,CASSLSPEVYGYTF
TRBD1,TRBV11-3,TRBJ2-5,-,TGTGCCAGCAGCCCAGGACAGGGAACACAAGAGACCCAGTACTTC,CASSPGQGTQETQYF
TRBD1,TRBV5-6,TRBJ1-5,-,TGTGCCAGCAGCTCTTCCCGACAGGGTGGTCAGCCCCAGCATTTT,CASSSSRQGGQPQHF
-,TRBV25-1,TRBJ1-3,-,TGTGCCAGCAGACCCGGGGCTGGAAACACCATATATTTT,CASRPGAGNTIYF
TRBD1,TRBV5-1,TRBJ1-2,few,TGCGCCAGCAGCTACGCAGGGGGTAGGGGCTACACCTTC,CASSYAGGRGYTF
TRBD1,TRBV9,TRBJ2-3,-,TGTGCCAGCCAGGGGGCCAACACAGATACGCAGTATTTT,CASQGANTDTQYF
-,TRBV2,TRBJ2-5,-,TGTGCCAGCAAGGAGACCGTTCTCGAGACCCAGTACTTC,CASKETVLETQYF
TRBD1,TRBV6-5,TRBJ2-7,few,TGTGCCAGCCGGCGCCGGGACAGCTACGAGCAGTACTTC,CASRRRDSYEQYF
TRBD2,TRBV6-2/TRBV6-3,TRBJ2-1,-,TGTGCCAGCAGTTATTCTCTAGCGGGGGACAATGAGCAGTTCTTC,CASSYSLAGDNEQFF
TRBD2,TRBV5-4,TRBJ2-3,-,TGTGCCAGCAGCTTGAGCGGGGGGGCTAAGTATTTT,CASSLSGGAKYF
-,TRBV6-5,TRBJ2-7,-,TGTGCCAGCAGTCTTAGTCCAAACTACGAGCAGTACTTC,CASSLSPNYEQYF
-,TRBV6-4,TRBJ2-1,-,TGTGCCAGCAGTGACTCGACGTCGAGGGATGAGCAGTTCTTC,CASSDSTSRDEQFF
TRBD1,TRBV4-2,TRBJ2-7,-,TGTGCCAGCAGCCATGGGGACAGGGAGGGGTACGAGCAGTACTTC,CASSHGDREGYEQYF
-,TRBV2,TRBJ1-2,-,TGTGCCAGCAACAGGGACATCGGTGGGGGCTACACCTTC,CASNRDIGGGYTF
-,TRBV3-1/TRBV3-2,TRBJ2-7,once,TGTGCCAGCAGCCGGAACAGGGCTACGGGTGGACAGTACTTC,CASSRNRATGGQYF
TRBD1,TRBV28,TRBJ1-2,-,TGTGCCAGCAGTTCCCCAACCCCAGGGCAGGGGGTAGGCTATGGCTACACCTTC,CASSSPTPGQGVGYGYTF
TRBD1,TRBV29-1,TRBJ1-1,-,TGCAGCGTGGACAGGGGGCATGATGAAGCTTTCTTT,CSVDRGHDEAFF
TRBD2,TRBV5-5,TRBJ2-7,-,TGTGCCAGCAGCGTCCGGGAGATTAGCGGGCTCTACGAGCAGTACTTC,CASSVREISGLYEQYF
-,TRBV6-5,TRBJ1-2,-,TGTGCCAGCAGTTACTCAGGACAGAGCCCCTATGGCTACACCTTC,CASSYSGQSPYGYTF
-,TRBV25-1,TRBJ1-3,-,TGTGCCAAAATGCAGGGCTACTCTGGAAACACCATATATTTT,CAKMQGYSGNTIYF
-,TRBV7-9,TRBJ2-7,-,TGTGCCAGCAGCTTAGGATTCCTTGGGCCCGTTACCGAGTACGAGCAGTACTTC,CASSLGFLGPVTEYEQYF
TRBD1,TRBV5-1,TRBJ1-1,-,TGCGCCAGCAGCGCCGGGACAGGGGACCCTGAAGCTTTCTTT,CASSAGTGDPEAFF
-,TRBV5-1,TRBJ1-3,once,TGCGCCAGCAGCACTACAGGGTCTTACGGAAACACCATATATTTT,CASSTTGSYGNTIYF
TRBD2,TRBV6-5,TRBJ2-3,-,TGTGCCAGCAGTTACTCGACTAGCGGAATCACAGATACGCAGTATTTT,CASSYSTSGITDTQYF
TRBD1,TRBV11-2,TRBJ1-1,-,TGTGCCAGCAGCTTAGGCTACAGGGGATTTGTGAACACTGAAGCTTTCTTT,CASSLGYRGFVNTEAFF
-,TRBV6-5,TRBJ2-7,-,TGTGCCAGCAGTTACTCCAGGGGCAGGTACGAGCAGTACTTC,CASSYSRGRYEQYF
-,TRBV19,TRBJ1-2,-,TGTGCCAGTAGTATACGCCCACGCCAGGGTGGCTACACCTTC,CASSIRPRQGGYTF
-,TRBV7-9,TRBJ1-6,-,TGTGCCAGCAGCTTAACCCAGGGCCATAATTCACCCCTCCACTTT,CASSLTQGHNSPLHF
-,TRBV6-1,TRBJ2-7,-,TGTGCCAGCAGTGAAGGGAGGGAAAACTCCTACGAGCAGTACTTC,CASSEGRENSYEQYF
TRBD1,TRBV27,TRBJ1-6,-,TGTGCCAGCAGTTTGACAGGGGTTTATTCACCCCTCCACTTT,CASSLTGVYSPLHF
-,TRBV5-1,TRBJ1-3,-,TGCGCCAGCAGCTTGTGGTCAGCGCCTGATACTGGAAACACCATATATTTT,CASSLWSAPDTGNTIYF
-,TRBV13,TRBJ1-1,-,TGTGCCAGCAGCTTTTGGGGGGTGAACACTGAAGCTTTCTTT,CASSFWGVNTEAFF
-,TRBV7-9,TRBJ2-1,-,TGTGCCAGCAGCACTACTAGCCTCAGCTCCTACAATGAGCAGTTCTTC,CASSTTSLSSYNEQFF
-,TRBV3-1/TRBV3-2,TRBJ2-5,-,TGTGCCAGCAGCCAAGAACGGGGGGCCCAGGAGACCCAGTACTTC,CASSQERGAQETQYF
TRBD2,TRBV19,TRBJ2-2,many,TGTGCCAGTAGTCCTTTTGGGGGGGGCACCGGGGAGCTGTTTTTT,CASSPFGGGTGELFF
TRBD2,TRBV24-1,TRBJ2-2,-,TGTGCCACCAGTGGGTTAGCGGGGGGCCACACCGGGGAGCTGTTTTTT,CATSGLAGGHTGELFF
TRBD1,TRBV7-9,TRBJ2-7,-,TGTGCCAGCAGCTGGGCAGGATCTCCAGGGGGCGCAATCGACTACGAGCAGTACTTC,CASSWAGSPGGAIDYEQYF
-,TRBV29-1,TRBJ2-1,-,TGCAGCGTTGAATCCCCCGTCGGTGAGCAGTTCTTC,CSVESPVGEQFF
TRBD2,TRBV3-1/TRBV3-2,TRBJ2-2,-,TGTGCCAGCAGCCCTAGACTAGCGGGGGGCTTCAACACCGGGGAGCTGTTTTTT,CASSPRLAGGFNTGELFF
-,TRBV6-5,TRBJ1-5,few,TGTGCCAGCAGTTATAACAGCCACTATCAGCCCCAGCATTTT,CASSYNSHYQPQHF
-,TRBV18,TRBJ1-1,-,TGTGCCAGCTCACCAGAATCGACTGTGAACACTGAAGCTTTCTTT,CASSPESTVNTEAFF